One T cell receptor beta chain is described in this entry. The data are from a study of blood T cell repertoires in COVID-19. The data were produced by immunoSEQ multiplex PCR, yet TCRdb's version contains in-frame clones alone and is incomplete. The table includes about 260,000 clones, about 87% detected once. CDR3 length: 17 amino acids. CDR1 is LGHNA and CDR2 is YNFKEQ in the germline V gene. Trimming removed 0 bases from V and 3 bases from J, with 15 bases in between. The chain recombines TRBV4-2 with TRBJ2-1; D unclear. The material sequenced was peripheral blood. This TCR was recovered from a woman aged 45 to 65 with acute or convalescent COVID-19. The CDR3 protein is CASSQEAKHNYYNEQFF. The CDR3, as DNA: TGTGCCAGCAGCCAAGAGGCCAAACATAATTACTACAATGAGCAGTTCTTC.